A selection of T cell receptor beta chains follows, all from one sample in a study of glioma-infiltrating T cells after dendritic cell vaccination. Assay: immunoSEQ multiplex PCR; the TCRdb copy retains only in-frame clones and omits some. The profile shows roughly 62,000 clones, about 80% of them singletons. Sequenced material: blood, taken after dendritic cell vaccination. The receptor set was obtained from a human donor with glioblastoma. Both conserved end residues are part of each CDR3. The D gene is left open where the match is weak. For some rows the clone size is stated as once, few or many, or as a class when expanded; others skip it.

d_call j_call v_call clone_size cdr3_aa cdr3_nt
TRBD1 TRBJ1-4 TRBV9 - CASSPGQGEKLFF TGTGCCAGCAGCCCCGGACAGGGGGAAAAACTGTTTTTT
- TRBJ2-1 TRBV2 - CASTKELVANEQFF TGTGCCAGCACCAAAGAGTTGGTTGCCAATGAGCAGTTCTTC
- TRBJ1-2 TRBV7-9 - CASSPGQSVGYTF TGTGCCAGCAGCCCTGGACAGTCAGTTGGCTACACCTTC
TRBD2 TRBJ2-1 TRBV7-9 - CASSTGGLAGGTEQFF TGTGCCAGCAGCACCGGCGGACTAGCGGGGGGGACTGAGCAGTTCTTC
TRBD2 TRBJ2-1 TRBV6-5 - CATQLLGGGADEQFF TGTGCCACCCAACTACTAGGCGGGGGGGCGGATGAGCAGTTCTTC
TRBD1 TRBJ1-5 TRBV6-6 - CASRLDRGNNQPQHF TGTGCCAGCAGATTGGACAGGGGAAACAATCAGCCCCAGCATTTT
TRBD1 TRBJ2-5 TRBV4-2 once CASSLVPGQGIHF TGTGCCAGCAGCCTTGTCCCGGGACAGGGGATACACTTC
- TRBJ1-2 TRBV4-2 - CASSQLLGAEDYGYTF TGTGCCAGCAGCCAACTCCTAGGGGCTGAAGACTATGGCTACACCTTC
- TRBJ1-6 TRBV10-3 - CASRPRFRENSPLHF TGTGCCAGTAGACCCAGATTCAGGGAAAATTCACCCCTCCACTTT
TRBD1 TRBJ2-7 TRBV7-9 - CASSLRDRDDEQYF TGTGCCAGCAGCCTAAGGGACAGGGATGACGAGCAGTACTTC
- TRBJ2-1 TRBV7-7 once CASSSGSWDNEQFF TGTGCTAGCAGCTCAGGGTCTTGGGACAATGAGCAGTTCTTC
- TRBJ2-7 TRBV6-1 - CASALAQLVYEQYF TGTGCCAGCGCCCTAGCCCAGCTAGTCTACGAGCAGTACTTC
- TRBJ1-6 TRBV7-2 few CASSWGELDSPLHF TGTGCCAGCAGCTGGGGGGAGTTAGATTCACCCCTCCACTTT
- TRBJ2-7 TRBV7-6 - CASSLAGARYEQYF TGTGCCAGCAGCTTAGCAGGGGCCCGGTACGAGCAGTACTTC
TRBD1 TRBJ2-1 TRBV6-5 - CASSRGQAHNEQFF TGTGCCAGCAGTAGAGGACAGGCACACAATGAGCAGTTCTTC
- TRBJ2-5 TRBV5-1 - CASSFRGFGETQYF TGCGCCAGCAGCTTTAGGGGGTTCGGGGAGACCCAGTACTTC
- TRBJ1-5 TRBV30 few CAWRPTGGRDQPQHF TGTGCCTGGAGACCAACCGGGGGAAGGGATCAGCCCCAGCATTTT
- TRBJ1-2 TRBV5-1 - CASSPGIRSGYTF TGCGCCAGCAGCCCAGGGATACGAAGTGGCTACACCTTC
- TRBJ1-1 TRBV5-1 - CASSLRGGTEAFF TGCGCCAGCAGCTTGCGGGGAGGCACTGAAGCTTTCTTT
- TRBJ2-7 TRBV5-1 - CASSSTGLGVYEQYF TGCGCCAGCAGCTCTACAGGGTTAGGGGTCTACGAGCAGTACTTC
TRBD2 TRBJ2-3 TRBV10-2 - CASTWASGGATDTQYF TGCGCCAGCACATGGGCTAGCGGGGGAGCCACAGATACGCAGTATTTT
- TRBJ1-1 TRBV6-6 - CASSYSRVGRKAFF TGTGCCAGCAGTTACTCCCGGGTCGGGAGAAAAGCTTTCTTT
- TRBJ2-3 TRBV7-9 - CASSPLGDSTDTQYF TGTGCCAGCAGCCCCCTGGGAGACAGCACAGATACGCAGTATTTT
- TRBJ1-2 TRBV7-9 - CATPGPVTMDYTF TGTGCCACTCCCGGCCCCGTAACTATGGATTACACCTTC
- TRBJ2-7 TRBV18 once CASSPRRGSIYEQYF TGTGCCAGCTCACCGAGGAGGGGCTCTATCTACGAGCAGTACTTC
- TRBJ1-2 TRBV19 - CASNRDNQRYGYTF TGTGCCAGTAACCGGGACAATCAGCGTTATGGCTACACCTTC
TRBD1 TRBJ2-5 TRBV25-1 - CASGDRVYETQYF TGTGCCAGCGGAGACAGGGTTTACGAGACCCAGTACTTC
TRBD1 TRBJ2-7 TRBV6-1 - CASRRQGMYEQYF TGTGCCAGCAGAAGACAGGGGATGTACGAGCAGTACTTC
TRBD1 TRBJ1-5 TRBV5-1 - CASSPGTGGHQPQHF TGCGCCAGCAGCCCGGGGACAGGGGGCCATCAGCCCCAGCATTTT
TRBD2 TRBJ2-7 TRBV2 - CASSESASGGYSYEQYF TGTGCCAGCAGTGAAAGTGCTAGCGGGGGATACTCCTACGAGCAGTACTTC
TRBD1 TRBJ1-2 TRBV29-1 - CSVVTGYGYTF TGCAGCGTTGTGACAGGGTATGGCTACACCTTC
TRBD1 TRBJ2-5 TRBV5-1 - CASSLAGGQETQYF TGCGCCAGCAGCTTGGCAGGGGGCCAAGAGACCCAGTACTTC